A single sample gave rise to the 23 T cell receptor beta chains below, sequenced in a study of blood T cells in healthy people across ages (dated by TCRdb to between 2014 and 2017). Library preparation was by 5' RACE. The instrument given in TCRdb is Illumina HiSeq 2500. The second PCR ran for about 7 to 11 cycles and used a J-beta primer mix along with a sample-barcoded 5' primer. The public reads were reprocessed in TCRdb via fastp at Q25 and MiXCR, keeping in-frame beta chains. Entries that share a CDR3 protein sequence are merged under the most common genes and DNA. This sample lists about 1,600,000 distinct CDR3 sequences; about 43% were detected once. The ten largest make up under 8% of the sample. Sequences were obtained from blood. The receptors were sampled from a woman younger than 30 in good health.

This chain links TRBV5-6 with TRBJ2-5; 7 positions agree with TRBD2. Germline assignment: CDR1 SGHDT and CDR2 YYEEEE. CDR3 length: 15 amino acids. The ends lost 8 bases at V and 5 bases at J; junction bases unmatched: 15. CDR3 sequence (DNA): TGTGCCAGTAGCCCGCGACTAGCTGGATCGGAGACCCAGTACTTC. Protein: CASSPRLAGSETQYF.

The chain uses TRBV9 and TRBJ2-4; 10 bases are a match to TRBD1. J gave up 6 bases and V 0 bases, and 15 bases lay outside the gene matches. CDR1 and CDR2 from the germline V gene are SGDLS and YYNGEE. The CDR3 is 19 residues long. The CDR3 loop reads CASSVGGWGTGELINIQYF. CDR3 DNA sequence: TGTGCCAGCAGCGTAGGTGGGTGGGGGACAGGGGAGTTGATAAACATTCAGTACTTC.

This clonotype was found a few times. This chain links TRBV7-2 with TRBJ1-5, with 7 bases fitting TRBD1. Germline V gives CDR1 SGHTA, CDR2 FQGNSA. The CDR3 spans 13 residues. V gave up 5 bases and J gave up 6 bases; unmatched junction bases: 4. The CDR3: CASSAQGSQPQHF. The CDR3 DNA reads TGTGCCAGCAGCGCACAGGGGAGTCAGCCCCAGCATTTT. Full variable domain (remainder filled in from reference TRBV7-2 and TRBJ1-5): GAGVSQSPSNKVTEKGKDVELRCDPISGHTALYWYRQSLGQGLEFLIYFQGNSAPDKSGLPSDRFSAERTGGSVSTLTIQRTQQEDSAVYLCASSAQGSQPQHFGDGTRLSIL.

This clonotype was recorded once. The J gene is TRBJ1-6, the V gene TRBV20-1, with D hard to call. V was cut by 0 bases and J by 8 bases, with 8 bases left in between. Germline values: CDR1 DFQATT, CDR2 SNEGSKA (reference sequence). This CDR3 contains 13 residues. CDR3 protein: CSARDQVYSPLHF. For the CDR3, the DNA is TGCAGTGCTAGAGACCAGGTGTATTCACCCCTCCACTTT.

In its sample, this clonotype was seen a few times. V gene TRBV14 combines with J gene TRBJ1-2; D not certain. V was pared by 0 bases and J by 3 bases, with 11 bases between. The CDR3 runs to 15 residues. Germline loops: CDR1 SGHDN, CDR2 FVKESK. The CDR3 is CASSQDFVSDYGYTF. For the CDR3, the DNA is TGTGCCAGCAGCCAAGATTTCGTGAGTGACTATGGCTACACCTTC.

The chain couples TRBV27 to TRBJ1-2, with a possible D match to TRBD1 (5 bases). Germline V lookup: CDR1 MNHEY, CDR2 SMNVEV (reference sequence). The CDR3 extends over 15 amino acids. Deletions cut 5 bases from V and 0 bases from J, with 13 bases between. This CDR3 is CASSPRGRSNYGYTF. In DNA form, the CDR3 reads TGTGCCAGCAGTCCTAGGGGCAGATCTAACTATGGCTACACCTTC.

Details on this clonotype: The junction does not match germline at one end; this may be a read error. The chain carries TRBV5-1 and TRBJ2-7, with a possible D match to TRBD2 (6 bases). This CDR3 is built from 14 residues. Germline V gene lookup returns CDR1 SGHRS and CDR2 YFSETQ. The CDR3 DNA reads as TGCGCCAGCAGTTTGGGACTCGAGTTATACGGGCAGTACTTT. Translated, it gives CASSLGLELYGQYF. The entire variable domain, with the rest obtained from reference TRBV5-1 and TRBJ2-7, is as follows: KAGVTQTPRYLIKTRGQQVTLSCSPISGHRSVSWYQQTPGQGLQFLFEYFSETQRNKGNFPGRFSGRQFSNSRSEMNVSTLELGDSALYLCASSLGLELYGQYFGPGTRLTVT.

This clonotype came up a few times. V gene TRBV10-1 combines with J gene TRBJ2-1, with TRBD2 matching over 9 bases. Germline V gene sequence: CDR1 WNHNN, CDR2 SYGVQD (reference sequence). The junction had 8 bases not matched to a gene; V was cut back by 2 bases and J by 9 bases. The CDR3 sequence is 15 residues long. CDR3 in DNA: TGCGCCAGCAGTGAGAGGTCTAGCGGGAACCGTGAGCAGTTCTTC. Translated, it gives CASSERSSGNREQFF.

This clonotype occurred a few times. The chain uses TRBV2 and TRBJ1-2; D is unresolved. Per germline, CDR1 SNHLY and CDR2 FYNNEI. The CDR3 length is 14 residues. The V and J ends lost 3 bases and 0 bases respectively, with 8 bases between them. This chain's CDR3 is CASSDSEANYGYTF. CDR3 in DNA: TGTGCCAGCAGTGACAGTGAAGCTAACTATGGCTACACCTTC.

The rearrangement uses TRBV27 and TRBJ2-7; D is unresolved. V lost 8 bases to trimming and J lost 3 bases, with 11 bases between them. CDR1 and CDR2 from the germline V gene are MNHEY and SMNVEV (reference sequence). The length of the CDR3 is 12 residues. DNA for the CDR3: TGTGCCAGCTATGATACAGTCTACGAGCAGTACTTC. It is translated as CASYDTVYEQYF.

This sequence joins TRBV30 and TRBJ1-1; perhaps TRBD1 as D (5 bases). The CDR3 is made up of 13 amino acids. V was trimmed by 0 bases and J by 5 bases, leaving 10 bases between them. Looked up from germline, CDR1 is GTSNPN and CDR2 is SVGIG (reference sequence). The CDR3: CAWSVGEFTEAFF. The CDR3 DNA reads as TGTGCCTGGAGTGTAGGGGAATTTACTGAAGCTTTCTTT.

Details on this clonotype: A read error is possible here, since a much larger clone lies one base away. The rearrangement uses TRBV20-1 and TRBJ2-5; D is ambiguous. The length of the CDR3 is 10 residues. The germline V gene has CDR1 DFQATT and CDR2 SNEGSKA (reference sequence). The CDR3 here is CRASRETQYF. The CDR3 coding sequence is TGCAGGGCTAGTAGAGAGACCCAGTACTTC.

The chain joins TRBV5-1 to TRBJ1-1; D remains ambiguous. The V and J ends lost 0 bases and 0 bases respectively, with 9 bases between them. This CDR3 has 15 residues. Germline V CDR1 and CDR2: SGHRS, YFSETQ. The CDR3 loop reads CASSLVSDMNTEAFF. The CDR3 DNA sequence: TGCGCCAGCAGCTTGGTTTCAGACATGAACACTGAAGCTTTCTTT.

The chain joins TRBV10-3 to TRBJ2-7; 10 bases align to TRBD2. V lost 3 bases and J lost 7; bases outside the gene matches: 3. The CDR3 consists of 13 residues. CDR1 ENHRY and CDR2 SYGVKD come from the germline V gene. CDR3 region: CAISDTSGDEQYF. The DNA of the CDR3 is TGTGCCATCAGTGATACTAGCGGGGATGAGCAGTACTTC.

The chain carries TRBV6-1 and TRBJ2-5; 9 nucleotides line up with TRBD2. Near its end, the DNA agrees better with TRBJ2-7, so the J call may be wrong. This CDR3 has 17 amino acids. From germline, CDR1 is MNHNS and CDR2 SASEGT. In DNA form, the CDR3 reads TGTGCCAGCAGTGACGGGGGTAATAGCGGGAGTAGGGGCGAGCAGTACTTC. Protein: CASSDGGNSGSRGEQYF.

The chain joins TRBV6-5 to TRBJ1-2; the match to TRBD1 covers 7 bases. Looked up from germline, CDR1 is MNHEY and CDR2 is SVGAGI. The CDR3 contains 14 residues. Trimming cost V 0 bases and J 7 bases; bases outside gene matches: 5. The CDR3 loop reads CASSYSTGSSGYTF. The DNA for the CDR3 is TGTGCCAGCAGTTACTCGACAGGGAGTAGTGGCTACACCTTC.

CDR3 region: CASSASGSPEQYF. CDR3 nucleotides: TGTGCCAGCAGCGCTAGCGGGAGCCCCGAGCAGTACTTC. This chain links TRBV6-2 or TRBV6-3 with TRBJ2-5; 10 bases are shared with TRBD2. The J call may not be correct, given that the DNA end is closer to TRBJ2-7. The CDR3 length is 13 residues. Germline loops: CDR1 MNHEY, CDR2 SVGEGT.

This chain joins TRBV9 and TRBJ2-5, with 7 nucleotides matching TRBD2. This CDR3 has 15 amino acids. The junction had 8 bases not matched to a gene; V was cut back by 4 bases and J by 2 bases. Germline lookup yields CDR1 SGDLS and CDR2 YYNGEE. CDR3: CASSPQLATQETQYF. The CDR3 bases are TGTGCCAGCAGCCCGCAACTAGCGACGCAAGAGACCCAGTACTTC.

As for this clonotype: The germline gene is not matched at one end of the junction; a read error may be the cause. The chain uses TRBV5-1 and TRBJ2-1; 7 bases map to TRBD2. CDR1 is SGHRS and CDR2 is YFSETQ in the germline V gene. The length of the CDR3 is 13 residues. CDR3: CATSRDYYNEQFF. CDR3 coding DNA: TGCGCCACCAGCCGGGACTACTACAATGAGCAGTTCTTC. The complete variable domain, with remaining parts taken from reference TRBV5-1 and TRBJ2-1, reads KAGVTQTPRYLIKTRGQQVTLSCSPISGHRSVSWYQQTPGQGLQFLFEYFSETQRNKGNFPGRFSGRQFSNSRSEMNVSTLELGDSALYLCATSRDYYNEQFFGPGTRLTVL.

The chain has TRBV18 and TRBJ2-3, with D possibly being TRBD2 (6 bases). V was shortened by 4 bases and J by 3 bases, with 14 bases between the two germline ends. Per the germline V gene, CDR1 is KGHSH and CDR2 is LQKENI. CDR3 length: 15 amino acids. CDR3: CASSRYGRGTDTQYF. DNA for the CDR3: TGTGCCAGCTCACGATACGGGAGAGGAACAGATACGCAGTATTTT.

This chain uses TRBV12-3 or TRBV12-4 with TRBJ2-3; TRBD2 might be the D (5 bases). This CDR3 comprises 16 residues. V lost 5 bases and J lost 2, with 17 bases in between. CDR3 residues: CASSRGVPPTTDTQYF. The CDR3 DNA is TGTGCCAGCAGTCGGGGTGTTCCCCCTACCACAGATACGCAGTATTTT.

The rearrangement links TRBV10-3 to TRBJ2-2; possible D gene TRBD1, 6 bases. Trimming removed 10 bases from V and 4 bases from J, with 13 bases in between. The CDR3 contains 13 residues. CDR1 and CDR2 (germline): ENHRY, SYGVKD. The CDR3 protein is CATTGTITGELFF. The CDR3 nucleotides are TGTGCCACCACAGGGACCATCACCGGGGAGCTGTTTTTT.

The chain has TRBV20-1 and TRBJ2-4; D is possibly TRBD1 (6 bases). The CDR3 has 16 residues. Trimming removed 0 bases from V and 2 bases from J, with 14 bases in between. CDR1 is DFQATT, CDR2 SNEGSKA, per germline (reference sequence). CDR3 nucleotides: TGCAGTGCTAGAGATTCTGGGGGCTGGTCCAAAAACATTCAGTACTTC. This translates into CSARDSGGWSKNIQYF.